The T cell receptor (beta chain) described here comes from a study of T-cell memory formation after mild COVID-19 (dated by TCRdb to the early 2020s). Notes on the research overall: Most TCR sequence clusters were specific to one of the two donors. Longitudinal TCRalpha and TCRbeta repertoire sequencing tracked T-cell clones expanding and contracting after mild COVID-19 in a couple of donors. Two young, previously healthy adult volunteers, one female and one male, were included in the cohort. Paper-wide results and their limitations: Contracting CD4+ clones were found mainly in CM and EM memory subsets, while CD8+ clones were enriched in EMRA. SARS-CoV-2 specificity of the second-wave clones peaking on day 37 was not confirmed. Some responding clones were detected in pre-infection memory, which suggested that pre-existing cross-reactive memory T cells had joined the SARS-CoV-2 response. From day 15 to 85, contracting clones showed balanced CD4/CD8 phenotypes, whereas a second wave of clones that expanded from day 15 to 37 leaned towards CD4+. Only a couple of mild cases were covered by the study, and larger cohorts that include severe cases with pre-infection samples were considered necessary.

The sequencing machine was an Illumina NovaSeq 6000. TCRalpha and TCRbeta cDNA libraries were constructed by 5'RACE with constant-segment primers, with sample barcodes and unique molecular identifiers being introduced. Trizol reagent was used to extract RNA from every sample. Libraries were amplified in two PCR steps, with a second sample barcode and Illumina TruSeq adapters added in the second step. The libraries were sequenced on an Illumina NovaSeq using 2 x 150 bp paired-end reads. In the original analysis: Reads were demultiplexed and collapsed into UMI-guided consensus sequences with migec v1.2.7. Using mixcr v2.1.11, UMI consensuses were aligned to TRA and TRB V and J templates and then assembled into clonotypes. A clonotype was counted as expanded or contracted only when both edgeR and NoisET called the clonotype significant, with the noise models trained on biological replicates. For edgeR calls, the thresholds were a false discovery rate-adjusted p below 0.01 and a log2 fold-change of 1. As an exploratory analysis of dynamics, max-normalized trajectories of the 1000 most abundant clonotypes were examined by PCA with hierarchical clustering. Each responding clone was given a CD4 or CD8 phenotype based on the CD4+ and CD8+ repertoires, which had been sequenced separately. The public reads were run again by TCRdb, first through fastp at Q25 and then through MiXCR, and only productive beta chains were kept. One record per CDR3 amino acid sequence lists the most common genes and DNA. What appears here as the V and J calls and clone size reflects TCRdb's work, not the paper's. For this sample the table gives around 250,000 distinct CDR3 sequences, of which 15% to 20% were detected only once. The leading ten clones occupy around 23% of the sample.

For this clonotype: Its antigen is still unknown. One base away there is no much larger clone; base qualities are not given.

PBMCs were isolated by Ficoll-Paque density gradient centrifugation. Counted from cysteine to phenylalanine, this CDR3 has 19 amino acids. The sequence is cut down to CDR3 DNA, 57 bases in frame from base 1. The germline V gene provides CDR1 MDHEN and CDR2 SYDVKM. V is pruned by 4 bases and J by 2 bases, leaving 14 bases of the junction without a gene match. Sequencing was performed on PBMCs or a T cell subset sorted from them (not recorded which). This clonotype originated in a man in his late teens or twenties who had mild COVID-19 (a few samples of this study predate the infection). The sample titles of this study are shuffled in the database, so cell type and time point are left out; the donor was told from shared clones. The sequence joins TRBV28 to TRBJ1-6; 7 central bases correspond to TRBD1. Here the CDR3 is given as CASSSRGFRRRTYNSPLHF. The DNA sequence is TGTGCCAGCAGTTCCAGGGGGTTTAGGAGGAGAACCTATAATTCACCCCTCCACTTT.